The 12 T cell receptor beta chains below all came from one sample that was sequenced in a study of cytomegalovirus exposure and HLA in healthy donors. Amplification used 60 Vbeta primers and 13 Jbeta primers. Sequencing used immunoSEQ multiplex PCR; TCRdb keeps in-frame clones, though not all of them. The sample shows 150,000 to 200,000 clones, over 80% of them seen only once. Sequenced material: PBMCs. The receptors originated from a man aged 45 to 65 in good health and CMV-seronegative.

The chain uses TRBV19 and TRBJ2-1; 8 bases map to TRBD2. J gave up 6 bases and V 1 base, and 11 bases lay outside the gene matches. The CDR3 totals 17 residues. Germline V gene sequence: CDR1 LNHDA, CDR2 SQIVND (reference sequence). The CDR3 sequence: CASSIVAGGLRANEQFF. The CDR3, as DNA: TGTGCCAGTAGTATAGTTGCGGGGGGACTTCGAGCCAATGAGCAGTTCTTC.

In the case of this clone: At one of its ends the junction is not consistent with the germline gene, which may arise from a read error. DNA of the CDR3: TGTTCCAGCAGCTTACCGAACAGGGAGGGAGAGCAGTACTTC. It translates to CSSSLPNREGEQYF. This rearrangement joins TRBV7-9 to TRBJ2-7; possibly TRBD2 for D (7 bases). This CDR3 has 14 residues. From germline, CDR1 is SEHNR and CDR2 FQNEAQ (reference sequence).

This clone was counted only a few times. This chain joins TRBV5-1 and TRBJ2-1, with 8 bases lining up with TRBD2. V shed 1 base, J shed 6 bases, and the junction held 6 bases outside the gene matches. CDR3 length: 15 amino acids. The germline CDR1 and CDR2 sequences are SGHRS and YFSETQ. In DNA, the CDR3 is TGCGCCAGCAGCTTGATCGAGCGGGGGCCCAATGAGCAGTTCTTC. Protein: CASSLIERGPNEQFF.

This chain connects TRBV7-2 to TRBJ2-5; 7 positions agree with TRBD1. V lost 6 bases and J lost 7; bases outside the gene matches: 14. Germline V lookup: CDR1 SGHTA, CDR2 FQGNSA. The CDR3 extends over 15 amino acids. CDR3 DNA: TGTGCCAGCAGGTCGACAGGGATCGGGCGAGCGACCCAGTACTTC. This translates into CASRSTGIGRATQYF.

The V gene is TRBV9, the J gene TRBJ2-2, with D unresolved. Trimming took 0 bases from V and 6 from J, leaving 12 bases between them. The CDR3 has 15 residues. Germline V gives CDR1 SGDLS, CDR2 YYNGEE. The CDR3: CASSVAVRESGELFF. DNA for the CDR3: TGTGCCAGCAGCGTAGCGGTGCGAGAGTCCGGGGAGCTGTTTTTT.

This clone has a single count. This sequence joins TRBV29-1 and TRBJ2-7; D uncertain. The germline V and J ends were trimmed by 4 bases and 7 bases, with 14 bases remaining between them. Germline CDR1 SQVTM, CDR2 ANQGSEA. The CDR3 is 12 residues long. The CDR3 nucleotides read TGCAGCGTTGTTATCTCCCTGAGGGAGCAGTACTTC. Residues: CSVVISLREQYF.

The chain's CDR3 is CASSSDGIYGYTF. CDR3 DNA: TGTGCCAGCAGCTCGGACGGGATCTATGGCTACACCTTC. V usage is TRBV7-9 and J usage is TRBJ1-2, with D unresolved. The germline V and J ends were trimmed by 4 bases and 4 bases, with 10 bases remaining between them. Germline loops: CDR1 SEHNR, CDR2 FQNEAQ (reference sequence). The CDR3 spans 13 residues.

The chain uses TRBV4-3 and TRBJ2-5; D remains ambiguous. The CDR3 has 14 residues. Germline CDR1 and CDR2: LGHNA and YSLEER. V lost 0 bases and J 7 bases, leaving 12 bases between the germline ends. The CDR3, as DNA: TGCGCCAGCAGCCAAGATCTTCGCCTAGGGACCCAGTACTTC. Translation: CASSQDLRLGTQYF.

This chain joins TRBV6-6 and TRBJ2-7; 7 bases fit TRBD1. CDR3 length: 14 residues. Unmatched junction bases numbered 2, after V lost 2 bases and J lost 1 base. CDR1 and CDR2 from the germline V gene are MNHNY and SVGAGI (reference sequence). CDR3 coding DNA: TGTGCCAGCAGTTACCCGGGACAGTCCTACGAGCAGTACTTC. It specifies CASSYPGQSYEQYF.

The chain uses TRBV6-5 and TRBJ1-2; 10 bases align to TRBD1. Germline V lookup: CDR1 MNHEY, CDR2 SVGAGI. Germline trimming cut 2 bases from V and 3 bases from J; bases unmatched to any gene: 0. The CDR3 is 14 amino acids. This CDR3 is CASSYGQGDYGYTF. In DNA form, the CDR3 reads TGTGCCAGCAGTTACGGACAGGGGGACTATGGCTACACCTTC.

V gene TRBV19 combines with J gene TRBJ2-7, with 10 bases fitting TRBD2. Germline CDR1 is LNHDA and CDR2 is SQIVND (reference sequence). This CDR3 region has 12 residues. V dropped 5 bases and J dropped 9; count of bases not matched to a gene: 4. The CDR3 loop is CASSFLAGVQYF. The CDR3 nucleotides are TGTGCCAGTAGTTTTCTAGCGGGAGTGCAGTACTTC.

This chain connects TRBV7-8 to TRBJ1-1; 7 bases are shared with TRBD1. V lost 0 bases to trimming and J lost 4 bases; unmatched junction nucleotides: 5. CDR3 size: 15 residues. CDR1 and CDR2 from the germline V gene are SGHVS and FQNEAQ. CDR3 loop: CASSLAVQGGTEAFF. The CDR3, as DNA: TGTGCCAGCAGCTTAGCCGTGCAGGGGGGCACTGAAGCTTTCTTT.